Detailed here is one T cell receptor (beta chain). Antigen specificity is unknown. This record comes from a study of identifying expanded T cells in peripheral blood. The repertoire was sequenced with immunoSEQ multiplex PCR; TCRdb's copy has only in-frame clones and lacks some. The sample records about 110,000 clones, around 89% being singletons. Germline assignment: CDR1 SNHLY and CDR2 FYNNEI. The CDR3 runs 14 residues. Deletions cut 6 bases from V and 3 bases from J, with 12 bases between. Findings and limits, study-wide: Over approximately two and four weeks, about 15 and 18 clones changed, versus roughly 1.2 between replicates.

No infections or other immune events were documented during collection. The sequence came from a person aged 18-70 years in good health. Material: blood. The chain employs TRBV2 and TRBJ1-5; D possibly corresponds to TRBD1 (5 bases). CDR3 sequence reads: CASSNGGYNQPQHF. The CDR3 nucleotides read TGTGCCAGCAGCAATGGGGGGTACAATCAGCCCCAGCATTTT.